These 30 T cell receptor beta chains share one sample of origin, sequenced in a study of CD8 T cells in Susac syndrome. Random hexamers were used to reverse transcribe the RNA input (about 0.5 to 1 ug). TCRdb reprocessed the immunoSEQ multiplex PCR reads with MiXCR, giving one entry per CDR3 protein. This repertoire shows some 150,000 distinct CDR3 sequences, approximately 96% found once; its top ten account for roughly 0.08%. Sequencing used CD4+ T cells from PBMCs. These receptors all stem from a human donor with Susac syndrome.

The rearrangement joins TRBV3-1 to TRBJ1-2, with 11 bases that match TRBD1. With 7 bases clipped from V and 5 bases from J, the junction kept 9 bases outside the gene matches. This CDR3 region has 15 residues. Germline values: CDR1 LGHDT, CDR2 YNNKEL (reference sequence). The CDR3 here is CASKRGQGVEYGYTF. The DNA of the CDR3 is TGTGCCAGCAAAAGGGGACAGGGGGTTGAATATGGCTACACCTTC.

J is TRBJ1-2 and V is TRBV3-1; maybe TRBD1 (6 bases). The CDR3 is 14 residues long. The ends were cut back, 4 bases at V and 8 bases at J, with 17 bases in the middle. Germline V gives CDR1 LGHDT, CDR2 YNNKEL (reference sequence). The CDR3 here is CASSLNAGERGYTF. The CDR3 DNA follows: TGTGCCAGCAGCCTGAACGCAGGGGAGCGCGGCTACACCTTC.

The genes are TRBV12-3 or TRBV12-4 and TRBJ1-5; TRBD1 matches at 8 bases. V dropped 7 bases and J dropped 3; count of bases not matched to a gene: 5. The CDR3 extends over 14 amino acids. CDR3 loop: CASTQGAANQPQHF. The CDR3, as DNA: TGTGCCAGCACCCAGGGGGCCGCCAATCAGCCCCAGCATTTT.

This chain links TRBV29-1 with TRBJ2-4; D not resolved. Trimming removed 6 bases at V and 0 bases at J, with 21 bases between. The germline V gene has CDR1 SQVTM and CDR2 ANQGSEA. This CDR3 is built from 17 residues. The CDR3 sequence: CSVVPSLDLLAKNIQYF. CDR3 DNA sequence: TGCAGCGTCGTACCCTCTCTGGACCTCTTAGCCAAAAACATTCAGTACTTC. Variable domain in full (rest from reference TRBV29-1 and TRBJ2-4): SAVISQKPSRDICQRGTSLTIQCQVDSQVTMMFWYRQQPGQSLTLIATANQGSEATYESGFVIDKFPISRPNLTFSTLTVSNMSPEDSSIYLCSVVPSLDLLAKNIQYFGAGTRLSVL.

The chain joins TRBV6-1 to TRBJ2-1, with D possibly being TRBD1 (6 bases). The germline V gene has CDR1 MNHNS and CDR2 SASEGT. Trimming shortened V by 8 bases and J by 6 bases, and 20 bases separated the two germline ends. CDR3 length: 15 residues. Here the CDR3 DNA reads TGTGCCAGCCGCAGGGGTCTAGATGGGGGCAATGAGCAGTTCTTC. Its protein product is CASRRGLDGGNEQFF.

The chain uses TRBV14 and TRBJ2-7; no definite D call. Germline assignment: CDR1 SGHDN and CDR2 FVKESK. The V end lost 3 bases, the J end lost 7 bases, and 10 bases lay between the germline ends. The CDR3 totals 12 residues. Here the CDR3 reads CASSQVSREQYF. The CDR3 DNA sequence: TGTGCCAGCAGCCAGGTCTCCCGTGAGCAGTACTTC.

V gene TRBV12-3 or TRBV12-4 combines with J gene TRBJ2-1; 10 bases agree with TRBD2. The CDR3 is made up of 15 amino acids. V lost 1 base and J lost 10; bases outside the gene matches: 7. CDR3 coding DNA: TGTGCCAGCAGTTTAGTCAGCGGGAGGGCCGGGGAGCAGTTCTTC. This codes for CASSLVSGRAGEQFF.

The V gene is TRBV7-2, the J gene TRBJ2-5; no reliable D call. CDR1 and CDR2 (germline): SGHTA, FQGNSA. Trimming removed 5 bases at V and 7 bases at J, with 8 bases between. This CDR3 comprises 11 residues. CDR3 DNA: TGTGCCAGCAGCGCCCGAGGGACCCAGTACTTC. Its translation is CASSARGTQYF. Full variable domain (outside the CDR3, taken from reference TRBV7-2 and TRBJ2-5): GAGVSQSPSNKVTEKGKDVELRCDPISGHTALYWYRQSLGQGLEFLIYFQGNSAPDKSGLPSDRFSAERTGGSVSTLTIQRTQQEDSAVYLCASSARGTQYFGPGTRLLVL.

The V call is TRBV3-1, the J call TRBJ2-7; no definite D call. Between the trimmed V and J ends, which lost 6 bases and 4 bases, there was a span of 13 bases. The CDR3 spans 13 residues. CDR1 and CDR2 (germline): LGHDT, YNNKEL (reference sequence). The CDR3 region has the DNA TGTGCCAGCAGTCCAAGGTTGATGTACGAGCAGTACTTC. Amino acid sequence: CASSPRLMYEQYF.

The chain joins TRBV4-2 to TRBJ1-5; D is unclear. There are 14 residues in the CDR3. Germline V lookup: CDR1 LGHNA, CDR2 YNFKEQ. Trimming took off 3 bases at V and 1 base at J, with 7 bases between the two ends. The CDR3, as DNA: TGTGCCAGCAGCCAGAGTCAAAGCAATCAGCCCCAGCATTTT. Amino acid sequence: CASSQSQSNQPQHF.

The chain has TRBV18 and TRBJ2-4; D unresolved. The germline V and J ends were trimmed by 3 bases and 5 bases, with 8 bases remaining between them. Germline CDR1 reads KGHSH; CDR2 reads LQKENI. The CDR3 is made up of 13 amino acids. CDR3 loop: CASSPQSQNIQYF. Written as DNA, the CDR3 is TGTGCCAGCTCACCGCAGAGCCAAAACATTCAGTACTTC.

The V call is TRBV9, the J call TRBJ1-5; maybe TRBD1 (5 bases). The CDR3 sequence is 15 residues long. Germline V gene sequence: CDR1 SGDLS, CDR2 YYNGEE. V shed 0 bases and J shed 6 bases, with 13 bases lying between them. CDR3 sequence reads: CASSVEGRAGQPQHF. DNA for the CDR3: TGTGCCAGCAGCGTAGAGGGCAGGGCAGGTCAGCCCCAGCATTTT.

This clonotype was counted a single time. The CDR3 DNA reads as TGTGCCAGCAGGACGGACAGGCTTTATGGCTACACCTTC. The encoded protein is CASRTDRLYGYTF. The rearrangement links TRBV25-1 to TRBJ1-2; 7 bases line up with TRBD1. Germline CDR1 is MGHDK and CDR2 is SYGVNS. This CDR3 is built from 13 residues. J was trimmed by 5 bases and V by 6 bases; bases with no gene match: 6.

This chain connects TRBV29-1 to TRBJ1-1; a possible D gene is TRBD1 (5 bases). From germline, CDR1 is SQVTM and CDR2 ANQGSEA. This CDR3 contains 9 residues. The germline V and J ends were trimmed by 7 bases and 8 bases, with 8 bases remaining between them. CDR3 protein: CSGGTEAFF. The CDR3 region has the DNA TGCAGCGGGGGGACGGAAGCTTTCTTT.

The chain joins TRBV10-3 to TRBJ2-7, with D tentatively TRBD2 (6 bases). Germline V gene lookup returns CDR1 ENHRY and CDR2 SYGVKD. This CDR3 region has 12 residues. V dropped 4 bases and J dropped 5 bases, with 9 bases sitting between them. CDR3 in DNA: TGTGCCATCAGTGGACTAGAGGACGAGCAGTACTTC. Encoded protein: CAISGLEDEQYF.

The chain uses TRBV20-1 and TRBJ2-2, with 10 bases matching TRBD2. Germline values: CDR1 DFQATT, CDR2 SNEGSKA (reference sequence). Losses at the gene ends were 6 bases for V and 6 bases for J; bases not matched to a gene: 7. The CDR3 runs 14 residues. CDR3 DNA sequence: TGCAGTGCGGAACAGCGGGGGGGCCCCGGGGAGCTGTTTTTT. Amino acids: CSAEQRGGPGELFF.

V usage is TRBV11-3 and J usage is TRBJ2-2; no clear D. From germline, CDR1 is SGHNT and CDR2 YENEEA. This CDR3 is 15 amino acids long. The V end was cut by 5 bases, the J end by 6 bases, with 16 bases between. CDR3 bases: TGTGCCAGCAGCCAGCTAGGGATAGGTGCCGGGGAGCTGTTTTTT. Protein: CASSQLGIGAGELFF.

This clonotype is a singleton in its sample. This chain uses TRBV18 with TRBJ1-2; D is undetermined. The CDR3 contains 16 residues. Trimming stripped 3 bases from V and 4 bases from J, with 18 bases between. The germline V gene encodes CDR1 KGHSH and CDR2 LQKENI. CDR3 nucleotide sequence: TGTGCCAGCTCACCGATCCCCGGGAGGACGCCCTATGGCTACACCTTC. Translated: CASSPIPGRTPYGYTF.

The CDR3 protein is CSVTGLMNTEAFF. Here the CDR3 DNA reads TGCAGCGTCACAGGGCTCATGAACACTGAAGCTTTCTTT. The genes are TRBV29-1 and TRBJ1-1; possibly TRBD1 for D (6 bases). Looked up from germline, CDR1 is SQVTM and CDR2 is ANQGSEA. Trimming took off 6 bases at V and 0 bases at J, with 11 bases between the two ends. CDR3 length: 13 amino acids.

In its sample, this clonotype was seen a few times. This rearrangement joins TRBV7-2 to TRBJ1-5; TRBD1 is a possible D gene (6 bases). V lost 1 base to trimming and J lost 3 bases, with 10 bases between them. This CDR3 contains 15 residues. Germline loops: CDR1 SGHTA, CDR2 FQGNSA. CDR3 sequence (DNA): TGTGCCAGCAGCTTAGGGGGGGCCCACAATCAGCCCCAGCATTTT. This encodes CASSLGGAHNQPQHF.

The chain employs TRBV20-1 and TRBJ1-2, with a possible D match to TRBD1 (6 bases). The CDR3 covers 16 residues. V was pared by 3 bases and J by 1 base, with 18 bases between. From germline, CDR1 is DFQATT and CDR2 SNEGSKA (reference sequence). CDR3 amino acids: CSARDRIQSYNYGYTF. The CDR3 nucleotides are TGCAGTGCTAGGGACAGAATTCAGTCATATAACTATGGCTACACCTTC.

This clonotype came up once. The genes are TRBV5-4 and TRBJ2-1; possible D gene TRBD2, 6 bases. Deletions cut 0 bases from V and 8 bases from J, with 12 bases between. In germline, CDR1 is SGHNT, CDR2 YYREEE (reference sequence). The CDR3 covers 14 residues. CDR3 amino acids: CASSLGLEIHEQFF. Written as DNA, the CDR3 is TGTGCCAGCAGCTTGGGACTAGAGATCCATGAGCAGTTCTTC.

V and J are TRBV18 and TRBJ2-3; 9 nucleotides line up with TRBD2. V trimming: 3 bases; J trimming: 4 bases; junction bases outside the gene matches: 5. The CDR3 extends over 15 amino acids. The germline CDR1 and CDR2 sequences are KGHSH and LQKENI. The CDR3 bases are TGTGCCAGCTCACCCGTAGCGGGAGACTCAGATACGCAGTATTTT. Translating gives CASSPVAGDSDTQYF.

The rearrangement links TRBV12-5 to TRBJ2-1; no definite D call. CDR3 length: 15 residues. V was pared by 0 bases and J by 9 bases, with 15 bases between. Germline V gene sequence: CDR1 LGHNT, CDR2 FRNRAP. The CDR3 spells CASGLVLSRSAEQFF. The DNA for the CDR3 is TGTGCTAGTGGTTTGGTACTAAGCCGATCAGCTGAGCAGTTCTTC.

CDR3 DNA sequence: TGTGCCACCAGTGATACGTCGGGAGGAGATACGCAGTATTTT. Translated: CATSDTSGGDTQYF. This rearrangement joins TRBV24-1 to TRBJ2-3; 7 bases match TRBD2. J was trimmed by 5 bases and V by 3 bases; bases with no gene match: 4. The germline gives CDR1 KGHDR, CDR2 SFDVKD. This CDR3 contains 14 residues.

The rearrangement joins TRBV18 to TRBJ2-1; the match to TRBD1 covers 10 bases. CDR3 size: 14 residues. The J segment lost 8 bases and the V segment lost 3 bases, leaving 4 bases of the junction unmatched. Germline V CDR1 and CDR2: KGHSH, LQKENI. The chain's CDR3 is CASSPRQGADEQFF. Written as DNA, the CDR3 is TGTGCCAGCTCACCCCGACAGGGGGCGGATGAGCAGTTCTTC.

The chain is built from TRBV3-1 and TRBJ2-6, with TRBD1 matching over 7 bases. The CDR3 runs 16 residues. V was pared by 8 bases and J by 0 bases, with 7 bases of the junction left unmatched. Germline-derived CDR1 and CDR2 are LGHDT and YNNKEL (reference sequence). CDR3 DNA: TGTGCCAGCTCGGGACAGCTTCCCTCTGGGGCCAACGTCCTGACTTTC. Its translation: CASSGQLPSGANVLTF.

This clonotype was counted once. V usage is TRBV3-1 and J usage is TRBJ1-2; the D gene is possibly TRBD1 (6 bases). This CDR3 spans 12 amino acids. The germline V gene has CDR1 LGHDT and CDR2 YNNKEL (reference sequence). The germline V and J ends were trimmed by 4 bases and 4 bases, with 7 bases remaining between them. This CDR3 is CASSPDSYGYTF. CDR3 DNA sequence: TGTGCCAGCAGCCCGGACAGCTATGGCTACACCTTC.

This chain joins TRBV5-1 and TRBJ2-1; 8 nucleotides line up with TRBD2. Germline V gene data show CDR1 as SGHRS and CDR2 as YFSETQ. Trimming at V came to 0 bases and at J to 9 bases, leaving 8 bases not matched to a gene. This CDR3 is built from 15 residues. Written as DNA, the CDR3 is TGCGCCAGCAGCTTGGTGTTAGCGGGATCTCGTGAGCAGTTCTTC. Translating gives CASSLVLAGSREQFF.

J is TRBJ2-4 and V is TRBV5-1; 7 nucleotides align to TRBD1. Germline-derived CDR1 and CDR2 are SGHRS and YFSETQ. J was trimmed by 1 base and V by 0 bases; bases with no gene match: 4. The CDR3 runs to 16 residues. The CDR3: CASSLDRGVAKNIQYF. CDR3 DNA sequence: TGCGCCAGCAGCTTGGACAGGGGCGTCGCCAAAAACATTCAGTACTTC.